Following are 4 T cell receptor beta chains from one sample sequenced in a study of cytomegalovirus exposure and HLA in healthy donors. Clones were sequenced by immunoSEQ multiplex PCR, and TCRdb holds only the in-frame ones, with some missing. This sample has about 69,000 clones, with nearly 96% found just once. The sequenced sample consisted of PBMCs. The receptors derive from a woman between 18 and 29 years old in good health and CMV-seropositive.

V is TRBV6-9 and J is TRBJ2-2, with D perhaps matching TRBD2 (5 bases). The CDR3 loop spans 13 amino acids. The germline gives CDR1 MNHGY, CDR2 SVAAGI. Trimming took 8 bases from V and 6 from J, leaving 13 bases between them. CDR3 sequence: CASGIKGAGELFF. The CDR3 DNA reads TGTGCCAGCGGAATTAAGGGAGCCGGGGAGCTGTTTTTT.

J is TRBJ2-7 and V is TRBV7-2, with D unclear. The CDR3 has 11 residues. Trimming cost V 6 bases and J 2 bases, with 5 bases left between them. Germline V CDR1 and CDR2: SGHTA, FQGNSA. The CDR3 sequence: CASRIAYEQYF. CDR3 in DNA: TGTGCCAGCAGAATAGCCTACGAGCAGTACTTC.

The chain is built from TRBV30 and TRBJ1-2; 7 bases are shared with TRBD1. CDR3 length equals 11 residues. Germline V gene data show CDR1 as GTSNPN and CDR2 as SVGIG (reference sequence). The trim removed 1 base at V and 7 bases at J, leaving 0 bases unmatched. The chain's CDR3 is CAWSAGGGYTF. As DNA, the CDR3 is TGTGCCTGGAGTGCAGGGGGTGGCTACACCTTC. Combining the CDR3 with reference TRBV30 and TRBJ1-2 gives the whole variable domain SQTIHQWPATLVQPVGSPLSLECTVEGTSNPNLYWYRQAAGRGLQLLFYSVGIGQISSEVPQNLSASRPQDRQFILSSKKLLLSDSGFYLCAWSAGGGYTFGSGTRLTVV.

J is TRBJ2-7 and V is TRBV5-1; 8 bases are a match to TRBD1. The germline V gene has CDR1 SGHRS and CDR2 YFSETQ. Trimming cost V 4 bases and J 4 bases; bases outside gene matches: 4. CDR3 length: 13 amino acids. The CDR3: CASSKTGAYEQYF. The CDR3 DNA reads as TGCGCCAGCAGCAAGACAGGGGCTTACGAGCAGTACTTC.